The 5 T cell receptor beta chains in this list originate from one sample, sequenced in a study of blood T cell repertoires in COVID-19. Libraries were prepared by immunoSEQ multiplex PCR; TCRdb keeps only in-frame clonotypes and omits some of them. The data show about 240,000 clones, roughly 76% seen once. What was sequenced was peripheral blood. Receptors originate from a woman older than 75 with COVID-19, enrolled during active disease.

V gene TRBV2 combines with J gene TRBJ1-2; TRBD1 matches 7 bases. The CDR3 totals 14 residues. Unmatched junction bases numbered 6, after V lost 3 bases and J lost 5 bases. CDR1 SNHLY and CDR2 FYNNEI come from the germline V gene. The CDR3 here is CASSERTGLYGYTF. The CDR3 DNA reads TGTGCCAGCAGTGAGAGGACAGGACTTTATGGCTACACCTTC.

V and J are TRBV27 and TRBJ1-1, with 8 bases matching TRBD1. The CDR3 is 13 residues long. CDR1 MNHEY and CDR2 SMNVEV come from the germline V gene (reference sequence). The J segment lost 6 bases and the V segment lost 3 bases, leaving 3 bases of the junction unmatched. The CDR3: CASSLQGASEAFF. The CDR3 nucleotides are TGTGCCAGCAGTTTGCAGGGGGCGTCTGAAGCTTTCTTT.

This chain uses TRBV7-9 with TRBJ2-3, with D uncertain. The V gene lost 4 bases and the J gene lost 4 bases, with 3 bases spanning the gap. The CDR3 contains 11 residues. CDR1 SEHNR and CDR2 FQNEAQ come from the germline V gene (reference sequence). The CDR3 reads CASSSADTQYF. The CDR3 DNA is TGTGCCAGCAGCTCCGCAGATACGCAGTATTTT.

In DNA, the CDR3 is TGCGCCAGCAGCCCAAGCAAGCGGCTGAACAATGAGCAGTTCTTC. Translated: CASSPSKRLNNEQFF. This rearrangement joins TRBV5-1 to TRBJ2-1; TRBD2 is a possible D gene (5 bases). This CDR3 has 15 amino acids. In germline, CDR1 is SGHRS, CDR2 YFSETQ. V was cut by 4 bases and J by 5 bases, with 16 bases left in between.

This clone was observed many times. The chain is built from TRBV4-1 and TRBJ1-5; possible D gene TRBD1, 6 bases. Trimming shortened V by 1 base and J by 7 bases, and 17 bases separated the two germline ends. This CDR3 is built from 16 residues. Germline V lookup: CDR1 MGHRA, CDR2 YSYEKL. CDR3 DNA sequence: TGCGCCAGCAGCCAAGCCCCCCTCAGGGGACCACAGCCCCAGCATTTT. It translates to CASSQAPLRGPQPQHF.